This T cell receptor beta chain derives from a study of T cells in localized non-small cell lung cancer. Study conclusions and caveats: Median about 56 top-100 tumor clones were shared with paired adjacent lung. Uninvolved nearby lung showed the greatest T cell clonality, exceeding that found in tumor. Only one tumor region was sequenced, so heterogeneity remains possible.

J lost 2 bases, V lost 4 bases, and 2 bases had no gene match. The CDR3 runs to 16 residues. CDR1 is WSHSY, CDR2 SAAADI, per germline. About this clone: Antigen: not known.

Method: immunoSEQ multiplex PCR; TCRdb's copy keeps in-frame clones and lacks some. The sample lists over 70,000 clones, approximately 90% occurring once. Source: PBMCs, taken before any cancer treatment. V gene TRBV10-2 combines with J gene TRBJ2-2, with 12 bases aligning to TRBD2. This clonotype was sampled from a woman aged 40-69 years with stage II squamous cell lung carcinoma. CDR3 in DNA: TGCGCCAGCAGTGGGACTAGCGGGGTTAACACCGGGGAGCTGTTTTTT. Translated, it gives CASSGTSGVNTGELFF.